Following are 18 T cell receptor beta chains from one sample sequenced in a study of T cell responses to AZD1222 COVID-19 vaccine. Clones were read by immunoSEQ multiplex PCR, and TCRdb kept only the in-frame ones, dropping some. The table has around 140,000 clones, roughly 91% seen once. The source was peripheral blood, collected on day 0 of AZD1222 vaccination. These receptors were taken from an adult in good health.

The CDR3 sequence: CASSLGGGTDTQYF. The CDR3 nucleotides are TGCGCCAGCAGCTTAGGAGGGGGCACAGATACGCAGTATTTT. V is TRBV5-1 and J is TRBJ2-3; D is possibly TRBD2 (6 bases). The V and J ends lost 2 bases and 1 base respectively, with 8 bases between them. The germline V gene has CDR1 SGHRS and CDR2 YFSETQ. The CDR3 loop spans 14 amino acids.

The chain combines TRBV4-2 with TRBJ2-1, with D unresolved. Germline loops: CDR1 LGHNA, CDR2 YNFKEQ. Between the trimmed V and J ends, which lost 1 base and 5 bases, there was a span of 6 bases. The CDR3 sequence is 13 residues long. CDR3 coding DNA: TGTGCCAGCAGCCAAGGCATAAACAATGAGCAGTTCTTC. Its translation: CASSQGINNEQFF.

This clone was recorded once. The chain carries TRBV12-3 or TRBV12-4 and TRBJ2-5; TRBD2 might be the D (6 bases). V was shortened by 4 bases and J by 5 bases, with 11 bases between the two germline ends. The CDR3 length is 13 residues. In nucleotides, the CDR3 is TGTGCCAGCAGTTACGGGGGTGGGGAGACCCAGTACTTC. Amino acid sequence: CASSYGGGETQYF.

This clone was counted a single time. This rearrangement joins TRBV3-1 (or the pseudogene TRBV3-2) to TRBJ1-6; TRBD1 is a possible D gene (5 bases). The CDR3 runs 16 residues. The ends were cut back, 4 bases at V and 2 bases at J, with 12 bases in the middle. Germline V gives CDR1 LGHDT, CDR2 YNNKEL (reference sequence). CDR3 bases: TGTGCCAGCAGCCGGGGCACGGGCGCCTATAATTCACCCCTCCACTTT. It codes for CASSRGTGAYNSPLHF.

V is TRBV4-3 and J is TRBJ1-2, with 9 bases that match TRBD1. J was trimmed by 8 bases and V by 4 bases; bases with no gene match: 5. The germline V gene has CDR1 LGHNA and CDR2 YSLEER. This CDR3 has 13 residues. CDR3 sequence: CASSRGQGQGYTF. DNA for the CDR3: TGCGCCAGCAGCCGGGGACAGGGACAGGGCTACACCTTC.

The chain recombines TRBV2 with TRBJ1-2, with D perhaps matching TRBD1 (5 bases). The CDR3 totals 13 residues. Germline-derived CDR1 and CDR2 are SNHLY and FYNNEI. V was clipped by 2 bases and J by 8 bases, with 12 bases between them. The CDR3 spells CASSETGQGGYTF. As DNA, the CDR3 is TGTGCCAGCAGTGAAACGGGTCAGGGCGGCTACACCTTC.

The chain has TRBV7-8 and TRBJ1-2; D possibly corresponds to TRBD1 (5 bases). The CDR3 runs to 14 residues. With 3 bases removed from V and 0 bases from J, the gap between germline ends came to 8 bases. CDR1 SGHVS and CDR2 FQNEAQ come from the germline V gene. CDR3 region: CASSFRETNYGYTF. The CDR3 DNA sequence: TGTGCCAGCAGCTTCAGGGAAACTAACTATGGCTACACCTTC.

The chain employs TRBV30 and TRBJ1-2; D ambiguous. CDR1 GTSNPN and CDR2 SVGIG come from the germline V gene (reference sequence). Trimming stripped 4 bases from V and 4 bases from J, with 16 bases between. The CDR3 totals 14 residues. In nucleotides, the CDR3 is TGTGCCTGGAAGAGGCCCGCCTGGGGCTATGGCTACACCTTC. It yields the protein CAWKRPAWGYGYTF.

The rearrangement joins TRBV6-2 or TRBV6-3 to TRBJ2-7; D assignment may be TRBD1 or TRBD2 (5 bases each). Trimming left V 1 base short and J 5 bases short, with 15 bases between. Germline V gene lookup returns CDR1 MNHEY and CDR2 SVGEGT. This CDR3 has 15 residues. CDR3 in amino acids: CASSYWSIGGNEQYF. CDR3 coding DNA: TGTGCCAGCAGTTACTGGAGTATTGGGGGAAACGAGCAGTACTTC.

The gene calls are TRBV7-9 and TRBJ2-4; 10 bases fit TRBD1. Per germline, CDR1 SEHNR and CDR2 FQNEAQ (reference sequence). Trimming took 5 bases from V and 9 from J; bases not matched to a gene: 1. The CDR3 has 12 residues. CDR3 nucleotides: TGTGCCAGCAGCGGACAGGGGGGCATTCAGTACTTC. The encoded protein is CASSGQGGIQYF.

This sequence joins TRBV28 and TRBJ2-7; D assignment may be TRBD1 or TRBD2 (5 bases each). Trimming cost V 8 bases and J 6 bases, with 17 bases left between them. The CDR3 loop spans 13 amino acids. Looked up from germline, CDR1 is MDHEN and CDR2 is SYDVKM. In nucleotides, the CDR3 is TGTGCCAGCGTGTGGGACGTTAGGGGCGAGCAGTACTTC. This translates into CASVWDVRGEQYF.

The chain has TRBV10-3 and TRBJ1-2; TRBD1 aligns across 7 bases. V trimming: 5 bases; J trimming: 1 base; junction bases outside the gene matches: 4. Per germline, CDR1 ENHRY and CDR2 SYGVKD. The CDR3 spans 14 residues. The CDR3 nucleotides are TGTGCCATCAGTAGAGGGACAGATAACTATGGCTACACCTTC. This sequence encodes CAISRGTDNYGYTF.

The chain uses TRBV18 and TRBJ1-6; D unclear. Germline V lookup: CDR1 KGHSH, CDR2 LQKENI. V was cut by 3 bases and J by 0 bases, with 9 bases left in between. The CDR3 has 16 amino acids. CDR3: CASSPSEVSYNSPLHF. CDR3 DNA sequence: TGTGCCAGCTCACCCTCTGAGGTCTCCTATAATTCACCCCTCCACTTT.

The chain recombines TRBV5-1 with TRBJ1-4, with D perhaps matching TRBD1 (5 bases). Trimming shortened V by 4 bases and J by 6 bases, and 22 bases separated the two germline ends. The CDR3 totals 17 residues. Per the germline V gene, CDR1 is SGHRS and CDR2 is YFSETQ. The CDR3 protein is CASSPVMGTDYYEKLFF. DNA of the CDR3: TGCGCCAGCAGCCCTGTAATGGGGACCGATTACTATGAAAAACTGTTTTTT.

V gene TRBV11-2 combines with J gene TRBJ2-2, with a weak D call TRBD1 (7 bases). The CDR3 is 14 residues long. From germline, CDR1 is SGHAT and CDR2 FQNNGV. Trimming removed 5 bases from V and 7 bases from J, with 14 bases in between. CDR3 region: CASSTIRGVGELFF. The CDR3 DNA reads TGTGCCAGCAGCACCATCAGGGGGGTCGGGGAGCTGTTTTTT.

The chain couples TRBV6-5 to TRBJ1-2; TRBD1 is a possible D gene (6 bases). V was shortened by 6 bases and J by 9 bases, with 17 bases between the two germline ends. There are 13 residues in the CDR3. The germline V gene has CDR1 MNHEY and CDR2 SVGAGI. CDR3 in DNA: TGTGCCAGCAGAGTTGCTGGCAGGGGAAGCTACACCTTC. Amino acid sequence: CASRVAGRGSYTF.

The V gene is TRBV14, the J gene TRBJ2-7, with D tentatively TRBD1 or TRBD2 (6 bases each). The V gene lost 0 bases and the J gene lost 6 bases, with 15 bases spanning the gap. The germline gives CDR1 SGHDN, CDR2 FVKESK. The CDR3 is made up of 15 amino acids. DNA of the CDR3: TGTGCCAGCAGCCAAGATGCGGTCAGGGGAGGCGAGCAGTACTTC. Translation: CASSQDAVRGGEQYF.

The J gene is TRBJ2-6, the V gene TRBV4-1; 11 positions agree with TRBD1. CDR1 and CDR2 from the germline V gene are MGHRA and YSYEKL. Trimming removed 4 bases from V and 2 bases from J; junction bases left unmatched: 7. There are 18 residues in the CDR3. Here the CDR3 reads CASSLMGTGGTGANVLTF. CDR3 nucleotide sequence: TGCGCCAGCAGCCTAATGGGGACAGGGGGAACTGGGGCCAACGTCCTGACTTTC.